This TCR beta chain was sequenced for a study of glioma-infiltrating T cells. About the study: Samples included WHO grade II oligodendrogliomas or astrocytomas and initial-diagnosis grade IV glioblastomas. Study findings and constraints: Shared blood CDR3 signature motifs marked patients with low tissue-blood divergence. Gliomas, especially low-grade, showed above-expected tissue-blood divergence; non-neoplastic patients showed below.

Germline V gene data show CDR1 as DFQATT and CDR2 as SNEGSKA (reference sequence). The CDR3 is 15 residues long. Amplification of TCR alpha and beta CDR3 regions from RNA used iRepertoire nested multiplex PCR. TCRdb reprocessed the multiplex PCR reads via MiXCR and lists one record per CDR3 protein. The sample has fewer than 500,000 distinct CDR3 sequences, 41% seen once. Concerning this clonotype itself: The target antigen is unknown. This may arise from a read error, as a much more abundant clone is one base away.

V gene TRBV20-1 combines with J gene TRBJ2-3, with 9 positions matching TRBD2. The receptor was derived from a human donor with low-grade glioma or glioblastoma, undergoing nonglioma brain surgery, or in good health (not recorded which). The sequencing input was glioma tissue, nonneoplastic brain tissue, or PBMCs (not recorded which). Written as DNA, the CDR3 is TGCAGTGCTTTATCGACTAGCGGTTCAGCAGATGCGCAGTATTTT. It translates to CSALSTSGSADAQYF.